The 11 T cell receptor beta chains listed next were all sequenced from one sample in a study of beta chain features in type 1 diabetes (dated by TCRdb to the late 2010s). The library came from the immunoSEQ multiplex PCR assay. The entire isolated RNA was reverse transcribed using the High Capacity cDNA Reverse Transcription Kit, and thus expressed TCRB transcripts were sequenced. As stored in TCRdb, this immuneACCESS dataset retains in-frame rearrangements with V and J assigned. A fraction of the clones does not appear; measured against another copy, unresolved V genes explain less than half of the discrepancy, and the remainder lacks a known reason. This sample comprises 500,000 to 700,000 clones, around 15% of them detected only once. The top ten constitute approximately 0.087% of the sample. Sequences were obtained from naive CD4+ T cells from blood. The sample's cell subset or site label, decoded: true naive CD4+ T cells. Receptor source: a man younger than 30 in good health.

A few counts support this clone. The chain links TRBV6-1 to TRBJ1-2, with TRBD1 identical over 8 bases. The CDR3 sequence is 14 residues long. CDR1 and CDR2 from the germline V gene are MNHNS and SASEGT. V lost 0 bases and J lost 7; bases outside the gene matches: 4. CDR3 amino acids: CASSEAQGAGGYTF. The CDR3 nucleotides read TGTGCCAGCAGTGAAGCGCAGGGGGCGGGTGGCTACACCTTC.

This clone was observed a single time. The rearrangement links TRBV19 to TRBJ2-5, with D maybe TRBD1 (6 bases). Germline values: CDR1 LNHDA, CDR2 SQIVND (reference sequence). Deletions cut 5 bases from V and 7 bases from J, with 26 bases between. There are 17 residues in the CDR3. The DNA for the CDR3 is TGTGCCAGTAGTCCAGGCCCAGGGGATCTCAAGAGCGGGACCCAGTACTTC. Its protein is CASSPGPGDLKSGTQYF. Together with reference TRBV19 and TRBJ2-5, the CDR3 gives the full variable domain: DGGITQSPKYLFRKEGQNVTLSCEQNLNHDAMYWYRQDPGQGLRLIYYSQIVNDFQKGDIAEGYSVSREKKESFPLTVTSAQKNPTAFYLCASSPGPGDLKSGTQYFGPGTRLLVL.

This chain joins TRBV28 and TRBJ2-7; D is perhaps TRBD1 or TRBD2 (5 bases each). V was clipped by 5 bases and J by 8 bases, with 10 bases between them. There are 11 residues in the CDR3. Germline CDR1 MDHEN, CDR2 SYDVKM. CDR3 in amino acids: CASSGWGQQYF. The CDR3 bases are TGTGCCAGCAGTGGCTGGGGACAGCAGTACTTC.

The chain employs TRBV5-6 and TRBJ1-5, with D uncertain. The CDR3 has 15 amino acids. Trimming removed 0 bases at V and 4 bases at J, with 11 bases between. Germline lookup yields CDR1 SGHDT and CDR2 YYEEEE. The CDR3 here is CASSLEGLRNQPQHF. CDR3 nucleotides: TGTGCCAGCAGCTTGGAGGGTCTCAGGAATCAGCCCCAGCATTTT.

This chain connects TRBV7-2 to TRBJ2-2; 7 bases fit TRBD1. J gave up 6 bases and V 5 bases, and 9 bases lay outside the gene matches. Germline CDR1 is SGHTA and CDR2 is FQGNSA. The CDR3 has 15 residues. The CDR3 DNA reads TGTGCCAGCAGCCAGAGGGGGCCGAGTTCCGGGGAGCTGTTTTTT. The encoded protein is CASSQRGPSSGELFF.

Regarding this clone: Germline and junction disagree at one end, which may indicate a read error. The V gene is TRBV6-5, the J gene TRBJ1-3; D is perhaps TRBD1 (6 bases). The CDR3 covers 13 residues. Per germline, CDR1 MNHEY and CDR2 SVGAGI. Here the CDR3 DNA reads TGTGCCAGCAGCACCTCAGGGGCCTACGGGTCAGATTTT. Translation: CASSTSGAYGSDF.

The chain recombines TRBV7-6 with TRBJ1-6, with 7 bases lining up with TRBD1. Per the germline V gene, CDR1 is SGHVS and CDR2 is FNYEAQ. CDR3 length equals 16 residues. Trimming cost V 4 bases and J 6 bases; bases outside gene matches: 9. CDR3 bases: TGTGCCAGCAGCTCAACTTACAGGGGATCTAATTCACCCCTCCACTTT. Translation: CASSSTYRGSNSPLHF.

The table lists this clone with a few counts. The chain joins TRBV9 to TRBJ1-1; D call uncertain. Germline lookup yields CDR1 SGDLS and CDR2 YYNGEE. The CDR3 contains 12 residues. V lost 7 bases and J lost 11, with 18 bases in between. CDR3 residues: CASGSGNRGAFF. Here the CDR3 DNA reads TGTGCCAGCGGATCGGGCAACAGAGGTGCTTTCTTT.

The rearrangement joins TRBV14 to TRBJ2-2; 7 bases are a match to TRBD2. After removal of 2 bases from V and 3 bases from J, the junction contained 6 bases not matched to a gene. This CDR3 is built from 16 residues. Germline CDR1 SGHDN, CDR2 FVKESK. Here the CDR3 DNA reads TGTGCCAGCAGCCAATTGCTAGCGGACTACACCGGGGAGCTGTTTTTT. As protein: CASSQLLADYTGELFF. Using reference TRBV14 and TRBJ2-2 for the parts outside the CDR3, the full variable domain is EAGVTQFPSHSVIEKGQTVTLRCDPISGHDNLYWYRRVMGKEIKFLLHFVKESKQDESGMPNNRFLAERTGGTYSTLKVQPAELEDSGVYFCASSQLLADYTGELFFGEGSRLTVL.

The DNA for the CDR3 is TGTGCCAGCAGCTTAAGCGGGCGTCTAGCGGGAGGTGATAAAGAGACCGGGGAGCTGTTTTTT. Its protein is CASSLSGRLAGGDKETGELFF. The chain is built from TRBV7-6 and TRBJ2-2; 11 bases fit TRBD2. The CDR3 extends over 21 amino acids. The V gene end was trimmed by 2 bases and the J gene end by 5 bases; junction bases not matched to a gene: 19. In germline, CDR1 is SGHVS, CDR2 FNYEAQ.

The rearrangement joins TRBV7-2 to TRBJ2-5; D unclear. The CDR3 length is 13 residues. Deletions cut 0 bases from V and 4 bases from J, with 6 bases between. Germline V gives CDR1 SGHTA, CDR2 FQGNSA. CDR3 protein: CASSLARLETQYF. As DNA, the CDR3 is TGTGCCAGCAGCTTAGCTAGGTTAGAGACCCAGTACTTC.